The subject of this entry is one T cell receptor (beta chain). What was amplified from RNA transcripts were TCR beta CDR3 regions. The TCR CDR3 first-round RT-PCR relied on the HTBI primer set. MiXCR was run by TCRdb on the multiplex PCR reads, yielding one entry per CDR3 protein. The table has hundreds of thousands of distinct CDR3 sequences, 46% seen once; the top ten hold about 8.2%. The record originates from a study of T cells in Graves' hyperthyroidism and ophthalmopathy. The junction had 5 bases not matched to a gene; V was cut back by 7 bases and J by 5 bases. This CDR3 contains 13 residues. Germline V gene sequence: CDR1 LNHDA, CDR2 SQIVND (reference sequence). Disease duration under 2 months; hyperthyroidism patients were aged 18 to 65.

This rearrangement joins TRBV19 to TRBJ1-1, with TRBD1 matching 9 bases. The clonotype comes from a young woman with Graves' hyperthyroidism. Input material: peripheral blood or thyroid tissue (not recorded which). The CDR3 nucleotides are TGTGCCAGTATCCCGACAGGGGGAACTGAAGCTTTCTTT. Its translation is CASIPTGGTEAFF.